The next 20 T cell receptor beta chains were all read from a single sample in a study of T cell changes during pregnancy in multiple sclerosis. Profiling relied on immunoSEQ multiplex PCR, and the TCRdb table lists in-frame clones only, not all of them. This sample has approximately 100,000 clones; approximately 94% occur once, and the top ten carry approximately 0.88%. This specimen consisted of peripheral blood, obtained before pregnancy. Source of these receptors: a female donor with multiple sclerosis, enrolled in a pregnancy study.

The chain carries TRBV27 and TRBJ1-5; D gene unclear. The CDR3 consists of 14 residues. Germline CDR1 is MNHEY and CDR2 is SMNVEV (reference sequence). Trimming pared 6 bases from V and 4 bases from J, leaving 13 bases between. CDR3 DNA: TGTGCCAGCAGCCCAGGACTGGGAAATCAGCCCCAGCATTTT. Its protein is CASSPGLGNQPQHF.

The chain is built from TRBV19 and TRBJ1-1, with D possibly TRBD1 on 5 matching bases. The CDR3 sequence is 14 residues long. CDR1 LNHDA and CDR2 SQIVND come from the germline V gene (reference sequence). The V end was cut by 7 bases, the J end by 7 bases, with 19 bases between. CDR3 DNA: TGTGCCAGTATTATTGATGGGGGGGGTAATGAAGCTTTCTTT. Residues: CASIIDGGGNEAFF.

The J gene is TRBJ2-1, the V gene TRBV30; possible D gene TRBD2, 5 bases. Germline V gene lookup returns CDR1 GTSNPN and CDR2 SVGIG (reference sequence). The CDR3 loop spans 13 amino acids. V was trimmed by 1 base and J by 1 base, leaving 5 bases between them. CDR3 amino acids: CAWSGLSYNEQFF. The CDR3, as DNA: TGTGCCTGGAGTGGACTATCCTACAATGAGCAGTTCTTC.

This CDR3 is CAWSVHRQGLGANVLTF. In DNA form, the CDR3 reads TGTGCCTGGAGTGTACACCGACAGGGACTTGGGGCCAACGTCCTGACTTTC. The chain joins TRBV30 to TRBJ2-6; tentative D call: TRBD1 (7 bases). CDR1 GTSNPN and CDR2 SVGIG come from the germline V gene (reference sequence). This CDR3 region has 17 residues. The ends were cut back, 0 bases at V and 3 bases at J, with 15 bases in the middle.

The rearrangement uses TRBV4-2 and TRBJ2-7, with 7 positions matching TRBD1. CDR1 and CDR2 (germline): LGHNA, YNFKEQ. V shed 1 base, J shed 1 base, and the junction held 7 bases outside the gene matches. The CDR3 consists of 16 residues. In DNA form, the CDR3 reads TGTGCCAGCAGCCAAGGAGGAACAGGGGTTTCCTACGAGCAGTACTTC. It is translated as CASSQGGTGVSYEQYF.

The gene calls are TRBV4-1 and TRBJ1-2; TRBD1 might be the D (6 bases). With 1 base removed from V and 1 base from J, the gap between germline ends came to 16 bases. Germline values: CDR1 MGHRA, CDR2 YSYEKL. The CDR3 totals 17 residues. DNA of the CDR3: TGCGCCAGCAGCCAAGTCACAGGGCCCCCCAGTAACTATGGCTACACCTTC. Translated: CASSQVTGPPSNYGYTF.

The CDR3 sequence: CASRPGFASSGNTIYF. In nucleotides, the CDR3 is TGTGCCAGCAGGCCGGGGTTCGCTAGCTCTGGAAACACCATATATTTT. The chain recombines TRBV5-8 with TRBJ1-3; D not certain. Trimming pared 5 bases from V and 0 bases from J, leaving 15 bases between. The germline V gene has CDR1 SGHTS and CDR2 YDEGEE. The length of the CDR3 is 16 residues.

The sample holds one count of this clone. The V call is TRBV30, the J call TRBJ2-7, with 8 bases identical to TRBD2. Unmatched junction bases numbered 10, after V lost 7 bases and J lost 5 bases. The CDR3 spans 13 residues. Germline V lookup: CDR1 GTSNPN, CDR2 SVGIG (reference sequence). CDR3: CAYTPGGANEQYF. Here the CDR3 DNA reads TGTGCCTATACCCCGGGAGGGGCAAACGAGCAGTACTTC.

The chain is built from TRBV7-2 and TRBJ2-5; the D is unclear. Germline lookup yields CDR1 SGHTA and CDR2 FQGNSA. This CDR3 has 13 amino acids. V was shortened by 2 bases and J by 5 bases, with 9 bases between the two germline ends. The CDR3 DNA is TGTGCCAGCAGCTTATCTTCCGTCGAGACCCAGTACTTC. This translates into CASSLSSVETQYF. The complete variable domain, with remaining parts taken from reference TRBV7-2 and TRBJ2-5, reads GAGVSQSPSNKVTEKGKDVELRCDPISGHTALYWYRQSLGQGLEFLIYFQGNSAPDKSGLPSDRFSAERTGGSVSTLTIQRTQQEDSAVYLCASSLSSVETQYFGPGTRLLVL.

Only one count was recorded for this clone. V usage is TRBV2 and J usage is TRBJ1-1; TRBD1 might be the D (5 bases). V was cut by 7 bases and J by 0 bases, with 15 bases left in between. Germline V CDR1 and CDR2: SNHLY, FYNNEI. The CDR3 sequence is 15 residues long. The chain's CDR3 is CASNGGRAMNTEAFF. The CDR3 DNA follows: TGTGCCAGCAACGGCGGCAGGGCAATGAACACTGAAGCTTTCTTT.

The J gene is TRBJ2-1, the V gene TRBV7-8, with 8 bases fitting TRBD2. The CDR3 contains 19 residues. Germline values: CDR1 SGHVS, CDR2 FQNEAQ. With 1 base clipped from V and 0 bases from J, the junction kept 11 bases outside the gene matches. Here the CDR3 reads CASSLVALPGGLSYNEQFF. The CDR3 bases are TGTGCCAGCAGCTTAGTGGCTCTTCCGGGAGGGCTCTCCTACAATGAGCAGTTCTTC.

V usage is TRBV14 and J usage is TRBJ1-1; D is possibly TRBD1 (5 bases). The CDR3 consists of 15 residues. The V gene lost 0 bases and the J gene lost 5 bases, with 13 bases spanning the gap. Germline V gene sequence: CDR1 SGHDN, CDR2 FVKESK. CDR3 coding DNA: TGTGCCAGCAGCCAAGATGGCCGGGGGTTAACTGAAGCTTTCTTT. This translates into CASSQDGRGLTEAFF. The complete variable domain, with remaining parts taken from reference TRBV14 and TRBJ1-1, reads EAGVTQFPSHSVIEKGQTVTLRCDPISGHDNLYWYRRVMGKEIKFLLHFVKESKQDESGMPNNRFLAERTGGTYSTLKVQPAELEDSGVYFCASSQDGRGLTEAFFGQGTRLTVV.

The V call is TRBV19, the J call TRBJ2-1, with 7 positions matching TRBD2. CDR3 length: 15 residues. Per germline, CDR1 LNHDA and CDR2 SQIVND (reference sequence). V was pared by 5 bases and J by 4 bases, with 8 bases of the junction left unmatched. The CDR3: CASSLRLAGYNEQFF. The CDR3 coding sequence is TGTGCCAGTAGTCTCCGACTAGCCGGATACAATGAGCAGTTCTTC.

This chain links TRBV6-6 with TRBJ2-7, with 9 positions matching TRBD1. This CDR3 comprises 16 residues. The V and J ends lost 3 bases and 4 bases, in that order; junction bases with no gene match: 10. Germline V gene data show CDR1 as MNHNY and CDR2 as SVGAGI (reference sequence). CDR3 in DNA: TGTGCCAGCAGTTATGGGGGACAGGGAATTAGATACGAGCAGTACTTC. This sequence encodes CASSYGGQGIRYEQYF.

The chain joins TRBV5-6 to TRBJ2-5, with D perhaps matching TRBD1 (5 bases). This CDR3 spans 15 amino acids. The germline gives CDR1 SGHDT, CDR2 YYEEEE. V was cut by 1 base and J by 5 bases, with 15 bases left in between. This chain's CDR3 is CASSLRGPSGETQYF. The CDR3 bases are TGTGCCAGCAGCTTGAGGGGCCCGTCTGGCGAGACCCAGTACTTC.

V and J are TRBV18 and TRBJ2-5; a possible D gene is TRBD1 (6 bases). The CDR3 covers 19 residues. Germline CDR1 KGHSH, CDR2 LQKENI. Trimming shortened V by 3 bases and J by 0 bases, and 23 bases separated the two germline ends. The CDR3 bases are TGTGCCAGCTCACCCATATCAATCAGGGGAAGGGGAGACCAAGAGACCCAGTACTTC. Translation gives CASSPISIRGRGDQETQYF.

V usage is TRBV11-2 and J usage is TRBJ2-3, with 7 bases fitting TRBD2. The CDR3 totals 15 residues. The germline V gene has CDR1 SGHAT and CDR2 FQNNGV. V dropped 7 bases and J dropped 0; count of bases not matched to a gene: 7. CDR3 protein: CASNPSGASTDTQYF. The CDR3, as DNA: TGTGCCAGCAACCCGAGCGGGGCTAGCACAGATACGCAGTATTTT.

The chain employs TRBV9 and TRBJ2-7, with 11 bases that match TRBD2. Germline V CDR1 and CDR2: SGDLS, YYNGEE. The V and J ends lost 3 bases and 7 bases, in that order; junction bases with no gene match: 9. CDR3 length equals 15 residues. The CDR3 sequence is CASSATSGSYEEQYF. CDR3 DNA sequence: TGTGCCAGCAGCGCCACTAGCGGGAGTTATGAGGAGCAGTACTTC.

The V and J genes are TRBV7-6 and TRBJ1-3; D ambiguous. The CDR3 is 17 residues long. Deletions cut 5 bases from V and 0 bases from J, with 17 bases between. Germline V gene data show CDR1 as SGHVS and CDR2 as FNYEAQ. The CDR3 bases are TGTGCCAGCAGCCCAAGTTTAGCCACGCGCTCTGGAAACACCATATATTTT. Translated, it gives CASSPSLATRSGNTIYF.

The chain employs TRBV28 and TRBJ1-1; possibly TRBD1 for D (6 bases). Trimming left V 6 bases short and J 4 bases short, with 9 bases between. This CDR3 spans 12 amino acids. Germline CDR1 MDHEN, CDR2 SYDVKM. The CDR3 loop reads CASRRTVTEAFF. The CDR3 DNA follows: TGTGCCAGCAGACGGACAGTCACTGAAGCTTTCTTT.